These T cell receptor beta chains were read from a single sample in a study of T cell responses to AZD1222 COVID-19 vaccine. The protocol was immunoSEQ multiplex PCR, while the TCRdb copy is restricted to in-frame clones and leaves out a portion. This table holds around 100,000 clones, around 90% found once. The sample consisted of peripheral blood, taken on day 0 of AZD1222 vaccination. These receptors were taken from an adult in good health. The CDR3 runs from the conserved cysteine through the conserved F or W. Each record gives: V gene, J gene, D gene, clone size, CDR3 protein, CDR3 DNA. The D gene is left open where the match is weak. Size is stated for part of the rows, as once, few or many counts, or as a class when the clone is expanded.

TRBV3-1/TRBV3-2,TRBJ1-6,TRBD1,.,CASSQGISGQGAAYNSPLHF,TGTGCCAGCAGCCAAGGGATCTCCGGACAGGGGGCGGCCTATAATTCACCCCTCCACTTT
TRBV7-3,TRBJ2-3,TRBD1,.,CASSRRGGQDTQYF,TGTGCCAGCAGCCGAAGAGGGGGCCAAGATACGCAGTATTTT
TRBV7-9,TRBJ2-1,.,.,CASSLGDEQFF,TGTGCCAGCAGCCTAGGAGATGAGCAGTTCTTC
TRBV7-2,TRBJ1-2,TRBD1,.,CASSFSTGTVTF,TGTGCCAGCAGCTTTAGCACCGGGACAGTCACCTTC
TRBV19,TRBJ1-1,TRBD1,once,CASTPDRFSAFF,TGTGCCAGTACCCCGGACAGGTTCTCCGCTTTCTTT
TRBV11-3,TRBJ1-6,.,.,CASSVRHDNSPLHF,TGTGCCAGCAGCGTTAGACACGATAATTCACCCCTCCACTTT
TRBV3-1/TRBV3-2,TRBJ2-1,.,.,CASSHEGTFNEQFF,TGTGCCAGCAGCCACGAAGGGACTTTCAATGAGCAGTTCTTC
TRBV30,TRBJ2-5,.,.,CAWSASVETQYF,TGTGCCTGGAGCGCTAGCGTGGAGACCCAGTACTTC
TRBV24-1,TRBJ2-3,.,.,CATSVQGGTQYF,TGTGCCACCAGTGTCCAGGGTGGCACGCAGTATTTT
TRBV6-1,TRBJ1-1,.,.,CASSEQGLSVNTEAFF,TGTGCCAGCAGTGAACAGGGTCTCAGTGTGAACACTGAAGCTTTCTTT
TRBV29-1,TRBJ2-6,TRBD2,once,CSVEDWEGSGANVLTF,TGCAGCGTTGAAGATTGGGAGGGCTCTGGGGCCAACGTCCTGACTTTC
TRBV6-1,TRBJ1-6,.,.,CASSEAPRGNSPLHF,TGTGCCAGCAGTGAAGCCCCTCGAGGGAATTCACCCCTCCACTTT
TRBV30,TRBJ1-3,.,.,CAWFTGFAGNTIYF,TGTGCCTGGTTTACAGGGTTCGCTGGAAACACCATATATTTT
TRBV12-3/TRBV12-4,TRBJ1-2,.,once,CASSLRGTYGYTF,TGTGCCAGCAGTTTACGAGGGACCTATGGCTACACCTTC
TRBV7-2,TRBJ1-1,.,.,CASSLDAGVAFF,TGTGCCAGCAGCTTAGATGCCGGGGTGGCTTTCTTT
TRBV5-1,TRBJ2-7,.,.,CASSLEAGPYEQYF,TGCGCCAGCAGCTTGGAGGCAGGGCCCTACGAGCAGTACTTC
TRBV6-5,TRBJ1-3,.,.,CASRREGGGSTIYF,TGTGCCAGCAGGAGGGAAGGGGGAGGATCAACCATATATTTT
TRBV25-1,TRBJ2-5,.,once,CASSEYAQSQETQYF,TGTGCCAGCAGTGAATATGCACAGAGCCAAGAGACCCAGTACTTC
TRBV28,TRBJ2-2,TRBD2,.,CASGAGGRTGELFF,TGTGCCAGCGGAGCGGGGGGAAGGACCGGGGAGCTGTTTTTT
TRBV7-2,TRBJ1-6,.,.,CASSLVGRVTDSPLHF,TGTGCCAGCAGCTTAGTCGGCAGGGTTACTGATTCACCCCTCCACTTT
TRBV25-1,TRBJ2-2,TRBD2,.,CASSKAGLVITGELFF,TGTGCCAGCAGCAAGGCGGGACTAGTGATCACCGGGGAGCTGTTTTTT
TRBV20-1,TRBJ2-3,TRBD2,.,CSGSSGKGPTDTQYF,TGCAGTGGTAGTAGCGGGAAAGGACCCACAGATACGCAGTATTTT
TRBV5-8,TRBJ2-1,.,.,CASSFPGQRQFF,TGTGCCAGCAGCTTCCCGGGACAAAGGCAGTTCTTC
TRBV28,TRBJ2-3,.,.,CASSYRTGAFRERRTDTQYF,TGTGCCAGCAGTTATCGGACAGGAGCCTTCCGGGAGAGGCGCACAGATACGCAGTATTTT
TRBV28,TRBJ1-4,.,.,CASSPLAGHNEKLFF,TGTGCCAGCAGCCCCCTTGCAGGCCATAATGAAAAACTGTTTTTT
TRBV5-5,TRBJ2-1,.,.,CASSTGLHGEQFF,TGTGCCAGCAGCACAGGACTACATGGTGAGCAGTTCTTC
TRBV7-2,TRBJ1-6,.,.,CASSLVGQGGSPLHF,TGTGCCAGCAGCTTAGTCGGGCAGGGTGGGTCACCCCTCCACTTT
TRBV30,TRBJ1-1,.,.,CAWRGFSNTEAFF,TGTGCCTGGAGAGGTTTTTCGAACACTGAAGCTTTCTTT
TRBV5-6,TRBJ2-7,.,.,CASSFVLASYEQYF,TGTGCCAGCAGCTTTGTGCTAGCGAGCTACGAGCAGTACTTC
TRBV30,TRBJ1-5,.,.,CAWTGGSNQPQHF,TGTGCCTGGACCGGGGGTAGCAATCAGCCCCAGCATTTT
TRBV11-2,TRBJ2-7,TRBD2,.,CASSPWTSVYEQYF,TGTGCCAGCAGCCCATGGACTAGCGTTTACGAGCAGTACTTC
TRBV28,TRBJ1-6,.,once,CASTSGATALHF,TGTGCCAGCACCTCAGGGGCAACAGCCCTCCACTTT
TRBV7-8,TRBJ2-5,TRBD2,.,CASSFETSGRVETQYF,TGTGCCAGCAGCTTCGAGACTAGCGGGAGGGTAGAGACCCAGTACTTC
TRBV29-1,TRBJ1-1,.,.,CSVGPLPIQNTEAFF,TGCAGCGTTGGTCCCCTGCCTATCCAGAACACTGAAGCTTTCTTT
TRBV27,TRBJ2-7,.,.,CASSSTSLTYEQYF,TGTGCCAGCAGTTCGACTAGTCTCACCTACGAGCAGTACTTC
TRBV7-3,TRBJ1-3,TRBD1,.,CASSLTGAGNTIYF,TGTGCCAGCAGCTTGACAGGGGCGGGAAACACCATATATTTT
TRBV27,TRBJ1-1,.,few,CASSLNGADTEAFF,TGTGCCAGCAGTTTAAATGGGGCGGACACTGAAGCTTTCTTT
TRBV11-2,TRBJ1-1,TRBD1,.,CASSLSRDSWGFEAFF,TGTGCCAGCAGCTTATCTCGGGACAGTTGGGGCTTTGAAGCTTTCTTT
TRBV4-2,TRBJ1-2,.,.,CASSQAGQGHGYTF,TGTGCCAGCAGCCAAGCGGGGCAGGGTCACGGCTACACCTTC
TRBV4-3,TRBJ2-7,.,.,CASSQDMGRSYEQYF,TGCGCCAGCAGCCAAGATATGGGGCGCAGCTACGAGCAGTACTTC
TRBV19,TRBJ1-5,.,.,CASTPGAWAQPQHF,TGTGCCAGTACCCCGGGGGCATGGGCTCAGCCCCAGCATTTT
TRBV6-2/TRBV6-3,TRBJ2-1,.,.,CASTPGQGRDEQFF,TGTGCCAGCACCCCGGGGCAGGGGAGGGATGAGCAGTTCTTC
TRBV6-1,TRBJ1-5,.,.,CASSDQSNQPQHF,TGTGCCAGCAGTGATCAAAGCAATCAGCCCCAGCATTTT
TRBV19,TRBJ1-1,.,.,CASSSRLATEAFF,TGTGCCAGTAGTAGCCGGTTGGCCACTGAAGCTTTCTTT
TRBV4-2,TRBJ2-1,.,.,CASSQDPAGNNEQFF,TGTGCCAGCAGCCAAGATCCGGCAGGGAACAATGAGCAGTTCTTC
TRBV7-8,TRBJ1-2,TRBD1,.,CASSQGQNYGYTF,TGTGCCAGCAGCCAGGGACAGAACTATGGCTACACCTTC
TRBV5-1,TRBJ1-1,TRBD1,.,CASSLTGVNTEAFF,TGCGCCAGCAGCCTGACAGGGGTGAACACTGAAGCTTTCTTT
TRBV9,TRBJ2-5,TRBD2,.,CASSVTGGREETQYF,TGTGCCAGCAGCGTAACGGGCGGGAGGGAAGAGACCCAGTACTTC
TRBV19,TRBJ2-2,.,.,CASSNVGEWGDTGELFF,TGTGCCAGTAGTAACGTGGGGGAGTGGGGGGACACCGGGGAGCTGTTTTTT